The clone carrying this TCR beta chain is a singleton in its sample. These data are taken from a study of blood T cell repertoires in COVID-19. Study at large: The analysed material was cDNA or gDNA that came from T cells, B-cell-depleted T cells, or PBMCs.

Per the study methods: Amplification of reference gene primers provided the estimated nucleated cell counts. Produced via immunoSEQ multiplex PCR; TCRdb's table is partial and in-frame only. The V and J calls and clone size come from that table; D and trimming were worked out from the DNA. The sample consists of 76,000 or so clones, less than 90% of them appearing once. The TCR comes from an elderly man in a cohort sampled during active COVID-19. Specimen: peripheral blood.

In DNA, the CDR3 is TGTGCCAGCAGTGAACAGGGGATGGATGGCTACACCTTC. Translation: CASSEQGMDGYTF. This chain uses TRBV6-1 with TRBJ1-2; possibly TRBD1 for D (6 bases). CDR3 length: 13 amino acids. Germline V gene data show CDR1 as MNHNS and CDR2 as SASEGT. Trimming shortened V by 2 bases and J by 6 bases, and 10 bases separated the two germline ends.